The present T cell receptor (beta chain) was sequenced within a study of blood T cells in healthy people across ages (dated by TCRdb to 2015 to 2017). About the full investigation: In model experiments, template switching captured roughly one uniquely barcoded TCR beta cDNA molecule for every two T cells. Age-related changes in TCR beta repertoire diversity were measured in the study by deep sequencing normalized with unique cDNA molecular identifiers. Donors were grouped into four age groups: young (average approximately 15 years), middle-aged (about 40), aged (about 59) and long-lived (approximately 78). To avoid experimental bias, donors of different ages were distributed randomly across sequencing lanes. The study analyzed two additional independent replicas of 1 million unique cDNA reads from the same blood draw for two donors, one aged 18 to 29 and one aged 80 or older. Summary of the overall study and its limitations: There was a strong correlation between observed TCR beta diversity and the percentage of naive T cells measured by flow cytometry. Observed TCR beta diversity per million T cells fell roughly linearly with age, and a significant reduction was already apparent by age approximately 40. Since profiling was done on bulk unsorted PBMCs, naive and antigen-experienced compartments could not be conclusively compared. Because the CMV infection status of the donors was unknown, age-related changes in expanded clonotypes may potentially have been confounded. Estimates of total diversity based on one million sequenced T cells were considered lower bounds and underestimates. The long-lived group showed more naive CD4+ T cells, fewer expanded clones and increased TCR diversity than the aged group, suggesting age selection.

Reading from cysteine to phenylalanine, the CDR3 counts 14 amino acids. Just the 42-base CDR3 DNA is kept, in frame starting at base 1. The germline V gene (reference sequence) specifies DFQATT as CDR1 and SNEGSKA as CDR2. The donors were roughly 38 Caucasian individuals from Russia, aged roughly 6 to 90 years, who were systemically healthy. About 9.6 milliliters of peripheral blood were collected from each donor into EDTA-treated Vacutainer tubes. PBMCs were isolated by Ficoll-Paque density-gradient centrifugation, with at least 6 million obtained per sample. Total RNA was extracted from PBMCs with Trizol reagent, with at least 5 micrograms obtained per sample. Naive CD45RAhigh/CD27high T cell percentages were measured by flow cytometry on a PBMC aliquot from every donor. About this clonotype itself: Its target antigen remains unknown. There are no base qualities to consult, and no much larger clone falls within one base.

Libraries were made using 5' RACE. Sequencing was performed on an Illumina HiSeq 2500. The second PCR ran for roughly 7 to 12 cycles and used a J-beta primer mix along with a sample-barcoded 5' primer. A template-switch 5' adaptor carrying 12 random nucleotides introduced a unique molecular identifier onto each TCR beta cDNA molecule. Each sample yielded at least 3 million CDR3-containing paired-end reads. First-strand cDNA synthesis was performed from all RNA using the Mint cDNA synthesis kit, with priming by a TRBC-specific oligonucleotide. All cDNA was treated with uracil-DNA glycosylase and then went through a first 18-cycle PCR with the universal primers M1SS and BC2_uni_R. The authors processed their data as follows. For normalization, 1 million high-quality reads were randomly selected from each sample, with every read carrying a distinct molecular identifier. Instead of being binned into consensus sequences, reads with shared molecular identifiers were discarded. MiTCR, run with a Q25 quality threshold and the strictest error-elimination algorithm, handled CDR3 identification, clonotype clustering and error correction. Lower-bound total TCR beta diversity was estimated with a nonparametric unseen species model using Euler transformation. In TCRdb, the public reads were trimmed at Q25 with fastp and aligned with MiXCR, with productive beta chains retained. Under each unique CDR3 protein, matching rows form one entry showing the most common genes and DNA. For this entry, the V and J calls and clone size follow TCRdb and not the study's own pipeline. This sample holds under 800,000 distinct CDR3 sequences; roughly 21% were observed only once. The ten largest clones capture 3% to 4.5% of the sample.

The sequence derives from a man aged 70 or older in good health. Sequencing used blood. The sequence is built from TRBV20-1 and TRBJ2-5, and possibly TRBD2, on 5 matching bases. Gene TRBJ2-1 matches the end of the DNA better, so the J call may be wrong. The sequenced DNA is TGCAGTGCTAGGTTCGGGATACTTTACGATGAGCAGTTCTTC. This encodes CSARFGILYDEQFF.